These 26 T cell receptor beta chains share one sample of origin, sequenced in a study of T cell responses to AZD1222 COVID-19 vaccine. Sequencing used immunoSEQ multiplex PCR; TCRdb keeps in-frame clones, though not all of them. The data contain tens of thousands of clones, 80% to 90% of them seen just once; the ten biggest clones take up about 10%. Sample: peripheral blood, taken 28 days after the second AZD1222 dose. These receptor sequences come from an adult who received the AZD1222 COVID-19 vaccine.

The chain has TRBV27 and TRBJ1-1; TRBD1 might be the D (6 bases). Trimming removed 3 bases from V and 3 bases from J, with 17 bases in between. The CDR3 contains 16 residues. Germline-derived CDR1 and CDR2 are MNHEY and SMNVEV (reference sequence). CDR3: CASSFGRGAWDTEAFF. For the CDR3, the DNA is TGTGCCAGCAGTTTTGGCAGGGGCGCTTGGGACACTGAAGCTTTCTTT.

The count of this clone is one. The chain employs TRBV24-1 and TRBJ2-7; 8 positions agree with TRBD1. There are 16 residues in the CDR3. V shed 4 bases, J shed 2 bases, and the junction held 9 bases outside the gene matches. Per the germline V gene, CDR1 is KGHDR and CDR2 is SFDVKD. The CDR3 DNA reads TGTGCCACCAGTGACCCAGGGACAGGCTCGACCTACGAGCAGTACTTC. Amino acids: CATSDPGTGSTYEQYF.

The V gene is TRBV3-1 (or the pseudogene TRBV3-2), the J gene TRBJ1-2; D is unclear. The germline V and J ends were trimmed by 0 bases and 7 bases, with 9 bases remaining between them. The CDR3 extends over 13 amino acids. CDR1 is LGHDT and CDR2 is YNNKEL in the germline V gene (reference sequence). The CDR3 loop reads CASSQEVGPGYTF. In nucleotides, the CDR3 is TGTGCCAGCAGCCAAGAAGTAGGGCCTGGCTACACCTTC.

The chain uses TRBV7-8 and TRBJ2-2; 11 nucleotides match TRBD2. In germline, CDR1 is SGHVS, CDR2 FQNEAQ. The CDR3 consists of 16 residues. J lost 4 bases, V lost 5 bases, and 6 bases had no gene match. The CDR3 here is CASSPSGGTVTGELFF. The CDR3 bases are TGTGCCAGCAGCCCTAGCGGGGGGACGGTCACCGGGGAGCTGTTTTTT.

The CDR3 spells CASSQDPGANTDTQYF. The CDR3 DNA is TGTGCCAGCAGCCAAGATCCAGGGGCTAACACAGATACGCAGTATTTT. J is TRBJ2-3 and V is TRBV3-1 (or the pseudogene TRBV3-2); a weak D match, TRBD1 (6 bases). Germline V CDR1 and CDR2: LGHDT, YNNKEL (reference sequence). V lost 0 bases to trimming and J lost 2 bases, with 12 bases between them. The CDR3 contains 16 residues.

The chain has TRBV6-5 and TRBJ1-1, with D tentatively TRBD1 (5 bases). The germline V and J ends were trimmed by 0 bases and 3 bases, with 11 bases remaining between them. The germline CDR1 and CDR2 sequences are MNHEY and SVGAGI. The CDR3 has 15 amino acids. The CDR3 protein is CASSYSIRADTEAFF. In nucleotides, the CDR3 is TGTGCCAGCAGTTACTCGATCAGGGCGGACACTGAAGCTTTCTTT.

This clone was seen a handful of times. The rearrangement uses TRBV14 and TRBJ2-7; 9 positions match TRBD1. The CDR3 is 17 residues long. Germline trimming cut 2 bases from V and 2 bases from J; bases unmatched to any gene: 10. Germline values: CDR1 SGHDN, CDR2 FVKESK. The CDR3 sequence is CASSQRLGQGPAYEQYF. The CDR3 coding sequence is TGTGCCAGCAGCCAACGATTAGGACAGGGGCCCGCCTACGAGCAGTACTTC.

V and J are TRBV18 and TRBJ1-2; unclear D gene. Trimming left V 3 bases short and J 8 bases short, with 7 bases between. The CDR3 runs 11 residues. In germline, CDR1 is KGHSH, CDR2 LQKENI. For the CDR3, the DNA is TGTGCCAGCTCACCGAATCGAGGCTACACCTTC. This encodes CASSPNRGYTF.

CDR3 in DNA: TGTGCCAGCAATCCGGTTCGAGATGAAAAACTGTTTTTT. It specifies CASNPVRDEKLFF. This chain links TRBV28 with TRBJ1-4; D call uncertain. The length of the CDR3 is 13 residues. CDR1 and CDR2 (germline): MDHEN, SYDVKM. The V gene lost 7 bases and the J gene lost 6 bases, with 12 bases spanning the gap.

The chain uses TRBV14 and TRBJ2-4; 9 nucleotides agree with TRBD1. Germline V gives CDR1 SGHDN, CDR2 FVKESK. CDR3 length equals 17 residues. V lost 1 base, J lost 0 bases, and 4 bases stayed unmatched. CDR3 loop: CASSQGGTGLAKNIQYF. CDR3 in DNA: TGTGCCAGCAGCCAAGGTGGGACAGGGCTAGCCAAAAACATTCAGTACTTC. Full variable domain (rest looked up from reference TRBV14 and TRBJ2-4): EAGVTQFPSHSVIEKGQTVTLRCDPISGHDNLYWYRRVMGKEIKFLLHFVKESKQDESGMPNNRFLAERTGGTYSTLKVQPAELEDSGVYFCASSQGGTGLAKNIQYFGAGTRLSVL.

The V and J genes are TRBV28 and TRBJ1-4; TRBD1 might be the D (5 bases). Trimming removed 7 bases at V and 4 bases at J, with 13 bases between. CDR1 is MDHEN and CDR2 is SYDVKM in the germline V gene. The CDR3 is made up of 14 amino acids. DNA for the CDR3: TGTGCCAGCATCTCTCCAGGGTTTAATGAAAAACTGTTTTTT. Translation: CASISPGFNEKLFF.

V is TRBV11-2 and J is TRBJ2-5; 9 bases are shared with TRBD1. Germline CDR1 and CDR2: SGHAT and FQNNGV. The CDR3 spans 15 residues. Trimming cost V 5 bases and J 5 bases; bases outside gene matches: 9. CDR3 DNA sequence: TGTGCCAGCAGCCTACGGACAGGGGATGGGGAGACCCAGTACTTC. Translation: CASSLRTGDGETQYF.

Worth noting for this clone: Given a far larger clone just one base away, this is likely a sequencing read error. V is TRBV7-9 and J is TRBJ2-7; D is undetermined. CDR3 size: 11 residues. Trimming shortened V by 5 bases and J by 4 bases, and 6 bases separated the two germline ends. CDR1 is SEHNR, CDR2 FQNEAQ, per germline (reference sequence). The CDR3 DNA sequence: TGTGCCAGCAGCCCCGATTACGAGCAGTACTTC. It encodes CASSPDYEQYF.

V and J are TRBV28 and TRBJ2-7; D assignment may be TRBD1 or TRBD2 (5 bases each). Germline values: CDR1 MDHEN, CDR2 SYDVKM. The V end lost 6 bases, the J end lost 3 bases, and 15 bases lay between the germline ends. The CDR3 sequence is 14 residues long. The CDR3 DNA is TGTGCCAGCAGGGCCGGGACGACCATCTACGAGCAGTACTTC. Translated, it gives CASRAGTTIYEQYF.

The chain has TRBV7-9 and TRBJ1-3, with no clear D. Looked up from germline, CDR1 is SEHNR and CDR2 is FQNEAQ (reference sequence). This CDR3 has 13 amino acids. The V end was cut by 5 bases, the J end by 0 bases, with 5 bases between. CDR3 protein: CASSKVSGNTIYF. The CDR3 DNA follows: TGTGCCAGCAGCAAGGTCTCTGGAAACACCATATATTTT. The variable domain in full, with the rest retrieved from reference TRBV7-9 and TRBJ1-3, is DTGVSQNPRHKITKRGQNVTFRCDPISEHNRLYWYRQTLGQGPEFLTYFQNEAQLEKSRLLSDRFSAERPKGSFSTLEIQRTEQGDSAMYLCASSKVSGNTIYFGEGSWLTVV.

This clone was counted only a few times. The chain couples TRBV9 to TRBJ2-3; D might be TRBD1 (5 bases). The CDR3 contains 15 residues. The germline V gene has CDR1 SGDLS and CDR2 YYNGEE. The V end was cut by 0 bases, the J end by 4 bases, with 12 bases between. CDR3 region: CASSVAGAAADTQYF. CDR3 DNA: TGTGCCAGCAGCGTAGCTGGGGCGGCCGCAGATACGCAGTATTTT.

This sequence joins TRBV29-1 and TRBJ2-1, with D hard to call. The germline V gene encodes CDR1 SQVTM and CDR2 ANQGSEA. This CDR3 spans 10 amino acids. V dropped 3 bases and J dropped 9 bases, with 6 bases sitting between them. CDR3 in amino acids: CSVEHREQFF. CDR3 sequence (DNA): TGCAGCGTTGAGCACCGTGAGCAGTTCTTC.

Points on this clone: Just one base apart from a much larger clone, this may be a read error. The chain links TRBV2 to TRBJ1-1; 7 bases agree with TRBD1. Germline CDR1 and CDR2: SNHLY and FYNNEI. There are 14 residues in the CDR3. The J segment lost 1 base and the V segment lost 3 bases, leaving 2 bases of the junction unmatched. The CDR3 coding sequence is TGTGCCAGCAGTGACCGGGACAGGAACACTGAAGCTTTCTTT. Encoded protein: CASSDRDRNTEAFF.

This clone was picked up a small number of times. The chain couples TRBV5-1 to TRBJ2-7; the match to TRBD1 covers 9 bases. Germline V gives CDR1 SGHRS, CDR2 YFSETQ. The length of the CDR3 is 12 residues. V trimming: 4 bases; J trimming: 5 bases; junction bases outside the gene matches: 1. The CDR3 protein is CASSRDRDEQYF. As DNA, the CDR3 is TGCGCCAGCAGCAGGGACAGGGACGAGCAGTACTTC.

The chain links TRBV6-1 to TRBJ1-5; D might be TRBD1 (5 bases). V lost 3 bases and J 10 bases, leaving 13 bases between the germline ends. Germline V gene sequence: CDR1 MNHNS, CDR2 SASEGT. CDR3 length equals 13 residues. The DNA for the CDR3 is TGTGCCAGCAGTGATAGGGATAGGGGTCCCCAGCATTTT. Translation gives CASSDRDRGPQHF.

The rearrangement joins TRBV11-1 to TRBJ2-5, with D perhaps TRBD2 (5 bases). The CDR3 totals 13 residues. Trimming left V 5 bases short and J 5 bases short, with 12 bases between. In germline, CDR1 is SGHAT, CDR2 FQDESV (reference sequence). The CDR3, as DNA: TGTGCCAGCAGCCTCGGGGAGAAGGAGACCCAGTACTTC. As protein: CASSLGEKETQYF.

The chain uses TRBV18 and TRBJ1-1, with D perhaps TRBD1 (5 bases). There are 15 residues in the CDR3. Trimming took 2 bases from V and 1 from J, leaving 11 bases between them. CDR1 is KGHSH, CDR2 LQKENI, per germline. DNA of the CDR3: TGTGCCAGCTCACCATTAAATCAGGGGAACACTGAAGCTTTCTTT. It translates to CASSPLNQGNTEAFF.

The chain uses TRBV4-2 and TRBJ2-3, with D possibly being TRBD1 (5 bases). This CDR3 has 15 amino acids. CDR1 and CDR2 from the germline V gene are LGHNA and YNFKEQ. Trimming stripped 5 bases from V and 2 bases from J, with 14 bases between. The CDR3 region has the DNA TGTGCCAGCAGCGACGCTGGGGCACTCACAGATACGCAGTATTTT. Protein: CASSDAGALTDTQYF.

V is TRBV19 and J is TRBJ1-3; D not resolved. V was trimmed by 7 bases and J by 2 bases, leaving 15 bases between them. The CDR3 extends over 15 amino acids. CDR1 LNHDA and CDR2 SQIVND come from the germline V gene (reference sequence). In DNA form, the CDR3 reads TGTGCCAGTAAAGTAGACGGGAACCCTGGAAACACCATATATTTT. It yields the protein CASKVDGNPGNTIYF.

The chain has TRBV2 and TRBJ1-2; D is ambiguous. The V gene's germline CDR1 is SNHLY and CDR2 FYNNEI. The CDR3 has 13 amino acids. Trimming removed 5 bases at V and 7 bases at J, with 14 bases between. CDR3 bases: TGTGCCAGCAGTAGCTATGGGAATAGTGGCTACACCTTC. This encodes CASSSYGNSGYTF.

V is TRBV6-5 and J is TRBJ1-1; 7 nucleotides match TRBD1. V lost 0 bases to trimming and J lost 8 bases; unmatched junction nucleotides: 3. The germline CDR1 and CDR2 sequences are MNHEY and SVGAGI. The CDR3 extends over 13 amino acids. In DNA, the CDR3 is TGTGCCAGCAGTTACTCGACAGGGTCGGAAGCTTTCTTT. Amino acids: CASSYSTGSEAFF.